The 14 T cell receptor beta chains reported below all come from one sample, sequenced in a study of esophageal squamous cell carcinoma under preoperative chemotherapy. The time point here: before preoperative PTX-NDP chemotherapy. In TCRdb, the PCR reads were re-called with MiXCR into one record per CDR3 protein. The repertoire holds approximately 15,000 distinct CDR3 sequences, with 60% as singletons. Specimen collection occurred from a patient given preoperative chemotherapy. These TCRs come from a human donor with esophageal squamous cell carcinoma. The donor label of this sample is uncertain.

This clonotype is labeled as medium-sized (0.01 to 0.1%). The rearrangement links TRBV10-3 to TRBJ2-1; the D gene is possibly TRBD1 (6 bases). V was trimmed by 0 bases and J by 4 bases, leaving 13 bases between them. Germline assignment: CDR1 ENHRY and CDR2 SYGVKD. This CDR3 is built from 16 residues. CDR3 residues: CAISESGQPPYNEQFF. The CDR3 DNA follows: TGTGCCATCAGTGAGTCCGGACAGCCTCCTTACAATGAGCAGTTCTTC.

On this clonotype: One base away lies a much larger clone, so this may be a sequencing read error. The chain recombines TRBV6-5 with TRBJ2-1; 14 bases map to TRBD2. Trimming removed 2 bases from V and 13 bases from J; junction bases left unmatched: 16. This CDR3 contains 18 residues. Germline V gene sequence: CDR1 MNHEY, CDR2 SVGAGI. The CDR3 spells CASSYRPGTSGSGETQFF. The CDR3 coding sequence is TGTGCCAGCAGTTACCGTCCTGGGACTAGCGGGAGTGGGGAGACCCAGTTCTTC.

Within the sample, this clonotype is large (0.1 to 1%). J is TRBJ2-3 and V is TRBV6-1, with 9 bases aligning to TRBD2. The CDR3 consists of 16 residues. With V trimmed by 6 bases and J by 0 bases, 7 bases remained unmatched. Germline V CDR1 and CDR2: MNHNS, SASEGT. In DNA form, the CDR3 reads TGTGCCAGCAGACCCCTAGCGGGGACTAGCACAGATACGCAGTATTTT. Translation: CASRPLAGTSTDTQYF.

With regard to this clonotype: An end of the junction does not agree with germline; a read error may underlie this. The rearrangement uses TRBV27 and TRBJ2-3; D tentatively reads TRBD1 or TRBD2 (6 bases each). The germline gives CDR1 MNHEY, CDR2 SMNVEV (reference sequence). This CDR3 contains 16 residues. The CDR3 loop reads CASSFSLGGNQDTQYF. The CDR3 bases are TGTGCCAGCAGTTTCAGCTTAGGGGGGAACCAAGATACGCAGTATTTC.

This clonotype showed up just a few times. The chain recombines TRBV6-1 with TRBJ2-3; 7 nucleotides match TRBD2. The DNA end is a closer match to TRBJ2-7, so the J assignment may be wrong. From germline, CDR1 is MNHNS and CDR2 SASEGT. This CDR3 region has 16 residues. Here the CDR3 reads CASGGGGGGHQDTQYF. Here the CDR3 DNA reads TGTGCCAGCGGGGGAGGTGGGGGGGGTCACCAAGATACGCAGTACTTC.

As concerns this clonotype: At one end the junction does not follow the germline gene, possibly because of a read error. This chain connects TRBV7-2 to TRBJ2-1; weak D call: TRBD2 (5 bases). From germline, CDR1 is SGHTA and CDR2 FQGNSA. This CDR3 has 14 amino acids. DNA of the CDR3: TGTGCCAGCAGAGGCTCCGCGACTACCGTGGAGCTGTTCTTC. Protein sequence: CASRGSATTVELFF. Full variable domain (outside the CDR3, taken from reference TRBV7-2 and TRBJ2-1): GAGVSQSPSNKVTEKGKDVELRCDPISGHTALYWYRQSLGQGLEFLIYFQGNSAPDKSGLPSDRFSAERTGGSVSTLTIQRTQQEDSAVYLCASRGSATTVELFFGPGTRLTVL.

This clonotype was seen just once. The V and J genes are TRBV6-4 and TRBJ2-3; the D gene is possibly TRBD1 (6 bases). V lost 4 bases to trimming and J lost 4 bases, with 15 bases between them. The germline V gene has CDR1 MRHNA and CDR2 SNTAGT. The CDR3 runs 15 residues. The CDR3: CASSGTAGGADTQYF. CDR3 bases: TGTGCCAGCAGTGGGACAGCAGGAGGTGCAGATACGCAGTATTTT.

This clonotype was seen repeatedly, ten times or more. A much larger clone sits a single nucleotide away, making a read error possible. This chain connects TRBV6-1 to TRBJ2-1; D gene unclear. The length of the CDR3 is 16 residues. Trimming pared 7 bases from V and 10 bases from J, leaving 26 bases between. Germline V lookup: CDR1 MNHNS, CDR2 SASEGT. CDR3 residues: CASTHRRPGAGYEQFF. The CDR3 DNA follows: TGTGCCAGCACCCACAGACGGCCTGGCGCCGGTTACGAGCAGTTCTTC.

This clonotype was observed a handful of times. DNA for the CDR3: TGTGCCAGCAGTGAGAGGGACGCCACAGATACGCAGTATTTT. Its protein product is CASSERDATDTQYF. V gene TRBV3-1 combines with J gene TRBJ2-3; D possibly uses TRBD1 or TRBD2 (5 bases each). The CDR3 is made up of 14 amino acids. Germline-derived CDR1 and CDR2 are LGHDT and YNNKEL (reference sequence). Trimming took off 6 bases at V and 2 bases at J, with 12 bases between the two ends.

The chain couples TRBV7-2 to TRBJ2-4, with TRBD2 matching 8 bases. Trimming removed 5 bases from V and 13 bases from J; junction bases left unmatched: 19. This CDR3 comprises 16 residues. Germline CDR1 is SGHTA and CDR2 is FQGNSA. The CDR3 protein is CASSAPGGGTKDTQYF. The CDR3, as DNA: TGTGCCAGCAGCGCACCGGGGGGGGGGACCAAAGACACGCAGTACTTC.

This clonotype has only a few counts. The chain uses TRBV6-5 and TRBJ2-7; 8 positions agree with TRBD1. V gave up 0 bases and J gave up 0 bases; unmatched junction bases: 7. This CDR3 contains 17 residues. Germline V gene data show CDR1 as MNHEY and CDR2 as SVGAGI. Written as DNA, the CDR3 is TGTGCCAGCAGTTACTCGAACCGGGACAGGACCTCCTACGAGCAGTACTTC. Residues: CASSYSNRDRTSYEQYF.

About this clonotype itself: The junction departs from the called germline gene at one end, perhaps through a read error. The chain combines TRBV6-1 with TRBJ2-2, with TRBD1 as a possible D gene (6 bases). Germline values: CDR1 MNHNS, CDR2 SASEGT. The CDR3 is made up of 16 amino acids. The CDR3 region is CASSRMKGGSTGALFF. The CDR3 DNA reads as TGTGCCAGCAGTCGGATGAAAGGGGGTAGCACCGGGGCGCTGTTTTTT.

The chain joins TRBV14 to TRBJ1-2; D not resolved. Looked up from germline, CDR1 is SGHDN and CDR2 is FVKESK. The V and J ends lost 4 bases and 4 bases respectively, with 13 bases between them. This CDR3 is 14 amino acids long. The DNA for the CDR3 is TGTGCCAGCAGCCCTATCTGGAGAGGCTATGGCTACACCTTC. Encoded protein: CASSPIWRGYGYTF. The whole variable domain, remainder taken from reference TRBV14 and TRBJ1-2, is EAGVTQFPSHSVIEKGQTVTLRCDPISGHDNLYWYRRVMGKEIKFLLHFVKESKQDESGMPNNRFLAERTGGTYSTLKVQPAELEDSGVYFCASSPIWRGYGYTFGSGTRLTVV.

The chain uses TRBV6-1 and TRBJ2-3, with D unresolved. Trimming removed 3 bases at V and 14 bases at J, with 21 bases between. Looked up from germline, CDR1 is MNHNS and CDR2 is SASEGT. The CDR3 runs to 14 residues. CDR3 DNA sequence: TGTGCCAGCAGTGAGGCTGTGAGCACAGAGGCGCTGTATTTT. This encodes CASSEAVSTEALYF.